This T cell receptor beta chain originates from a study of blood T cells in healthy people across ages. Peripheral blood samples of 7.5 to 10 milliliters were drawn from each donor. This clonotype appeared a few times. Antigen: not known. Study conclusions and caveats: The recorded TCR beta diversity per million T cells decreased in a roughly linear manner with age.

V gave up 6 bases and J gave up 5 bases; unmatched junction bases: 9. CDR1 DFQATT and CDR2 SNEGSKA come from the germline V gene (reference sequence). CDR3 length: 15 amino acids. With a J-beta primer mix and a sample-barcoded 5' primer, a second PCR ran about 7 to 11 cycles. TCRdb redid the calling of the 5' RACE reads with MiXCR, one entry per CDR3 protein. The data show 1.5 million to 2 million distinct CDR3 sequences, about 28% seen once. The source of this sequence is a woman in her 30s in good health. The chain is built from TRBV20-1 and TRBJ2-1; 11 bases map to TRBD2. The sample consisted of blood. The CDR3 loop is CSAQGPGLADNEQFF. DNA for the CDR3: TGCAGTGCCCAAGGACCGGGACTAGCGGACAATGAGCAGTTCTTC.